This TCR beta chain was obtained from a study of tumor-infiltrating lymphocytes in oesophageal squamous cell carcinoma. TCRdb itself ran the PCR reads through MiXCR, one entry per CDR3 protein. This table holds about 3,700 distinct CDR3 sequences, 14% found once. This clonotype ranks as large. The sample consisted of esophageal tumor tissue. This clonotype was obtained from a male donor with esophageal squamous cell carcinoma.

This chain's CDR3 is CASSLDYTEAFF. CDR3 coding DNA: TGTGCCAGCAGCTTAGATTACACTGAAGCTTTCTTT. The chain links TRBV7-2 to TRBJ1-1; D remains unclear. The CDR3 totals 12 residues. The germline V gene encodes CDR1 SGHTA and CDR2 FQGNSA. V was cut by 1 base and J by 3 bases, with 3 bases left in between.